The present entry profiles one T cell receptor beta chain with its context. This clonotype was seen only a few times. There is no known antigen for this receptor. Base-call qualities are not available, and no considerably larger clone is one nucleotide away. This record belongs to a study of T cells in Graves' hyperthyroidism and ophthalmopathy (dated by TCRdb to between 2017 and 2020). A note on the overall study: Peripheral blood samples were taken at the time of initial diagnosis, prior to any treatment. A discovery cohort of around 98 patients, 43 with Graves' ophthalmopathy and more than 55 with stable Graves' hyperthyroidism, was used to find distinguishing TCR V-J signatures. Prospective prediction of ophthalmopathy was tested in an independent validation cohort consisting of 18 to 20 hyperthyroidism patients and about 17 patients who later progressed to ophthalmopathy. The 100 discovery patients were randomly split 7:3 into training and test sets. In about six Graves' hyperthyroidism patients, the study also compared T-cell repertoires from thyroid tissue with T-cell repertoires from blood. Following sampling, methimazole starting at 30 mg daily was given to hyperthyroidism patients, and high-dose intravenous methylprednisolone was given to ophthalmopathy patients. The paper reports TCR Vbeta CDR3 sequencing of over 130 peripheral blood samples: fewer than 50 ophthalmopathy, approximately 74 hyperthyroidism and around 17 progressor patients.

The paper as a whole reports these results and caveats: Ophthalmopathy was separated from stable hyperthyroidism by a 13 V-J signature model, with approximately 86% sensitivity and 81% to 83% specificity obtained in cross-validation and 80%/75% obtained in testing. In validation, the model predicted progression to ophthalmopathy a median of roughly six months before onset, with over 60% sensitivity and almost 75% specificity. Sample size was not statistically predetermined, and investigators were not blinded to group allocation. Most expanded thyroid clonotypes (frequency above 0.001) were also found in blood, which suggests that blood repertoires may mirror thyroid immune responses.

The TCR beta CDR3 regions were amplified from RNA transcripts. A first-round RT-PCR of the TCR CDR3 used the HTBI primer set with the Qiagen OneStep RT-PCR kit. The libraries were constructed in a second round of multiplex PCR and then size-selected and purified. Paired-end sequencing of the libraries was performed with 100 bp reads on an Illumina HiSeq2000. As for the original processing: Raw data were processed with SOAPnuke, discarding reads with adapters, uncalled bases, mean Phred below 15, or no exact constant-primer or identifier match. High-quality paired reads were merged with COPE v1.2.5, and unique nucleotide sequences were defined as clonotypes. MiTCR v1.1 was used to align clonotypes to the IMGT TRBV, TRBD and TRBJ reference segments. The analysis included only V-J combinations with a frequency above 0.0001, which together covered around 99% of the repertoires. The TCS score was defined as F50 (clonal expansion) divided by E x V (chaos), with BLOSUM62-based TCRdist calculated between CDR3 peptides within each V-J. Welch's t-statistics and random forest reduced 500 to 650 V-J features to 13, which were used in a naive Bayes classifier (R e1071). TCRdb redid the processing of the public reads, applying fastp at Q25 and MiXCR, and retained in-frame beta chains. Identical CDR3 proteins give one entry, which carries the most common genes and DNA. These V and J calls are TCRdb output, not the study's own analysis. Within this sample are roughly 380,000 distinct CDR3 sequences, with over 15% of them counted one time only. In total, the top ten clones hold about a sixth of the sample.

Ophthalmopathy patients had moderately to severely active disease, with a Clinical Activity Score of 3 or more, a NOSPECS grade of 4 or more, and a disease duration of less than 3 months. Any patient with an uncontrolled infection, another autoimmune disease, pregnancy or lactation was excluded. Diagnoses were established on the basis of clinical symptoms, serum thyroxine and TRAb, thyroid ultrasound, and orbital computed tomography. PBMCs were isolated from 7.5 to 10 ml of fresh peripheral blood by Ficoll-Paque density gradient centrifugation. Trizol reagent was used to extract total RNA, and RNA quality was then checked on an Agilent 2100 Bioanalyzer. The CDR3 contains 13 residues, cysteine and phenylalanine counted. The retained sequence is limited to the CDR3, 39 bases, with the frame set at the first base. Between the V and J ends, shortened by 6 bases and 5 bases respectively, the junction contains 13 bases.

The specimen sequenced was blood. The chain couples TRBV12-3 or TRBV12-4 to TRBJ1-1; 5 matching bases give a weak D call of TRBD1. The sequence derives from a woman aged 40 to 50 with Graves' ophthalmopathy. The CDR3 here reads CASRDEGLTEAFF. The nucleotide sequence is given as TGTGCCAGCAGGGACGAGGGGTTGACTGAAGCTTTCTTT.